The 30 T cell receptor beta chains below come from one sample, sequenced in a study of shared clonotypes between healthy human individuals. Sequencing was performed with immunoSEQ multiplex PCR; in TCRdb, only in-frame clones are kept and a portion is missing. Of more than 850,000 clones in the sample, about 84% are singletons; the top ten hold about 0.52%. Sequencing was performed on memory CD4+ T cells from PBMCs. This sample's subset: CD45RA-negative fraction. The receptors originated from a man younger than 30 in good health. Some clones in this sample may be carry-over from other donors' samples.

The chain carries TRBV4-3 and TRBJ2-7, with D perhaps assigned TRBD1 or TRBD2 (5 bases each). The germline V gene encodes CDR1 LGHNA and CDR2 YSLEER. Trimming took 2 bases from V and 6 from J, leaving 20 bases between them. CDR3 length: 16 residues. The CDR3 nucleotides are TGCGCCAGCAGCCAAATCACCCCGGGACGCCAACCCGAGCAGTACTTC. Amino acid sequence: CASSQITPGRQPEQYF.

The chain couples TRBV11-2 to TRBJ1-2; the match to TRBD1 covers 8 bases. This CDR3 comprises 16 residues. Germline-derived CDR1 and CDR2 are SGHAT and FQNNGV. The V and J ends lost 4 bases and 6 bases, in that order; junction bases with no gene match: 13. CDR3 amino acids: CASSSIQGAPRDGYTF. CDR3 sequence (DNA): TGTGCCAGCAGCTCGATCCAGGGGGCGCCCCGGGATGGCTACACCTTC.

The V gene is TRBV7-2, the J gene TRBJ2-1; 11 bases map to TRBD1. V dropped 4 bases and J dropped 7; count of bases not matched to a gene: 6. CDR1 SGHTA and CDR2 FQGNSA come from the germline V gene. There are 15 residues in the CDR3. The CDR3 DNA reads TGTGCCAGCAGCTCGGGACAGGGGGGGTGGAATGAGCAGTTCTTC. Protein sequence: CASSSGQGGWNEQFF.

The chain joins TRBV2 to TRBJ2-1; 8 nucleotides agree with TRBD1. The junction had 8 bases not matched to a gene; V was cut back by 6 bases and J by 4 bases. The V gene's germline CDR1 is SNHLY and CDR2 FYNNEI. This CDR3 is built from 15 residues. CDR3 coding DNA: TGTGCCAGCAGGGACCCAGGGGGCATATACAATGAGCAGTTCTTC. This gives the protein CASRDPGGIYNEQFF.

This chain joins TRBV29-1 and TRBJ2-7; 9 nucleotides match TRBD2. Per the germline V gene, CDR1 is SQVTM and CDR2 is ANQGSEA. Unmatched junction bases numbered 8, after V lost 5 bases and J lost 3 bases. The CDR3 consists of 14 residues. Here the CDR3 reads CSVLSGRIDYEQYF. The DNA of the CDR3 is TGCAGCGTTCTGAGCGGGAGGATTGACTACGAGCAGTACTTC.

This clone has a handful of counts. V usage is TRBV5-1 and J usage is TRBJ2-1; tentatively, D is TRBD2 (5 bases). The CDR3 covers 15 residues. In germline, CDR1 is SGHRS, CDR2 YFSETQ. The V end lost 4 bases, the J end lost 7 bases, and 18 bases lay between the germline ends. The CDR3 DNA follows: TGCGCCAGCAGCCAACCAGAATTCGGGGATAATGAGCAGTTCTTC. Residues: CASSQPEFGDNEQFF.

The chain recombines TRBV6-6 with TRBJ2-7; 8 bases map to TRBD1. This CDR3 is 14 amino acids long. V lost 7 bases, J lost 3 bases, and 8 bases stayed unmatched. Germline-derived CDR1 and CDR2 are MNHNY and SVGAGI (reference sequence). CDR3 protein: CASTSTGGSYEQYF. In DNA, the CDR3 is TGTGCCAGCACCTCTACAGGGGGGAGCTACGAGCAGTACTTC.

This clone was observed a single time. The chain joins TRBV19 to TRBJ2-2, with TRBD1 identical over 8 bases. Germline trimming cut 10 bases from V and 4 bases from J; bases unmatched to any gene: 11. The CDR3 runs to 15 residues. Germline CDR1 is LNHDA and CDR2 is SQIVND (reference sequence). The CDR3: CATSRTGPTTGELFF. In DNA form, the CDR3 reads TGTGCCACATCCCGGACAGGGCCGACCACCGGGGAGCTGTTTTTT.

The rearrangement uses TRBV11-2 and TRBJ2-1; TRBD2 matches 8 bases. The CDR3 is 14 amino acids. CDR1 is SGHAT, CDR2 FQNNGV, per germline. After removal of 3 bases from V and 2 bases from J, the junction contained 0 bases not matched to a gene. The CDR3 nucleotides read TGTGCCAGCAGCTTTAGCGGGGCCTACAATGAGCAGTTCTTC. Its protein product is CASSFSGAYNEQFF.

The chain uses TRBV11-3 and TRBJ2-5; TRBD2 agrees at 8 bases. The J call is doubtful: the DNA matches TRBJ2-7 better. The CDR3 length is 13 residues. CDR1 SGHNT and CDR2 YENEEA come from the germline V gene. CDR3 DNA: TGTGCCAGCAGCAGGGGACTAGCCTACGAGCAGTACTTC. Amino acid sequence: CASSRGLAYEQYF.

This chain connects TRBV19 to TRBJ2-2, with 9 positions matching TRBD2. With 4 bases clipped from V and 5 bases from J, the junction kept 8 bases outside the gene matches. Per germline, CDR1 LNHDA and CDR2 SQIVND (reference sequence). This CDR3 spans 16 amino acids. CDR3 in amino acids: CASSTRSGRATGELFF. The CDR3 nucleotides read TGTGCCAGTAGTACCCGTAGCGGGAGAGCAACCGGGGAGCTGTTTTTT. The full variable domain, in which reference TRBV19 and TRBJ2-2 provide the parts outside the CDR3, is DGGITQSPKYLFRKEGQNVTLSCEQNLNHDAMYWYRQDPGQGLRLIYYSQIVNDFQKGDIAEGYSVSREKKESFPLTVTSAQKNPTAFYLCASSTRSGRATGELFFGEGSRLTVL.

The V and J genes are TRBV27 and TRBJ2-5, with TRBD1 as a possible D gene (6 bases). The V and J ends lost 5 bases and 5 bases respectively, with 12 bases between them. The CDR3 loop spans 13 amino acids. Germline CDR1 is MNHEY and CDR2 is SMNVEV (reference sequence). The CDR3 bases are TGTGCCAGCAGTCCCCCAGGGGCGGAGACCCAGTACTTC. Amino acid sequence: CASSPPGAETQYF.

CDR3 coding DNA: TGTGCCACGGGGGGAGCGGACCAAGAGACCCAGTACTTC. This sequence encodes CATGGADQETQYF. The chain employs TRBV15 and TRBJ2-5, with D possibly matching TRBD2 (6 bases). V was shortened by 9 bases and J by 0 bases, with 11 bases between the two germline ends. The V gene's germline CDR1 is LNHNV and CDR2 YYDKDF (reference sequence). This CDR3 spans 13 amino acids.

This clone was picked up one time. V is TRBV5-1 and J is TRBJ2-1; D possibly corresponds to TRBD2 (6 bases). The CDR3 loop spans 14 amino acids. Germline CDR1 reads SGHRS; CDR2 reads YFSETQ. Deletions cut 4 bases from V and 6 bases from J, with 14 bases between. CDR3: CASSPILASNEQFF. The CDR3 nucleotides read TGCGCCAGCAGCCCCATTCTAGCGAGCAATGAGCAGTTCTTC.

V is TRBV28 and J is TRBJ1-2; D is undetermined. Germline V gene data show CDR1 as MDHEN and CDR2 as SYDVKM. With 3 bases removed from V and 8 bases from J, the gap between germline ends came to 19 bases. The CDR3 length is 15 residues. The CDR3 coding sequence is TGTGCCAGCAGTTTCTCTAGACTCGAAAGAGGAGGCTACACCTTC. This codes for CASSFSRLERGGYTF.

The V and J genes are TRBV10-3 and TRBJ1-2; possibly TRBD1 for D (5 bases). CDR1 is ENHRY and CDR2 is SYGVKD in the germline V gene. The CDR3 totals 13 residues. V lost 2 bases to trimming and J lost 8 bases, with 12 bases between them. The CDR3: CAISEGGETGYTF. The CDR3 DNA is TGTGCCATCAGTGAGGGGGGGGAAACGGGCTACACCTTC.

The chain employs TRBV11-2 and TRBJ2-3, with TRBD2 identical over 13 bases. The CDR3 loop spans 17 amino acids. Germline lookup yields CDR1 SGHAT and CDR2 FQNNGV. After removal of 5 bases from V and 3 bases from J, the junction contained 8 bases not matched to a gene. The CDR3 DNA reads as TGTGCCAGCAGCCCCCGACTAGCGGGGGGAGGGACAGATACGCAGTATTTT. Protein sequence: CASSPRLAGGGTDTQYF.

This chain uses TRBV7-7 with TRBJ2-7; TRBD2 matches 7 bases. The V gene's germline CDR1 is SSHAT and CDR2 FNYEAQ (reference sequence). The junction had 7 bases not matched to a gene; V was cut back by 5 bases and J by 3 bases. The CDR3 totals 14 residues. The CDR3 sequence: CASSRGEVGYEQYF. In nucleotides, the CDR3 is TGTGCCAGCAGCCGGGGGGAAGTGGGCTACGAGCAGTACTTC.

This chain joins TRBV5-5 and TRBJ1-5; no firm D call. Trimming took off 0 bases at V and 0 bases at J, with 7 bases between the two ends. The CDR3 totals 15 residues. The germline gives CDR1 SGHKS, CDR2 YYEKEE (reference sequence). CDR3 sequence (DNA): TGTGCCAGCAGCTTGGTAGGAGATAGCAATCAGCCCCAGCATTTT. This sequence encodes CASSLVGDSNQPQHF.

V usage is TRBV28 and J usage is TRBJ1-6, with 7 bases lining up with TRBD1. The V segment lost 5 bases and the J segment 7 bases; nucleotides outside the gene matches: 8. Per germline, CDR1 MDHEN and CDR2 SYDVKM. This CDR3 has 15 amino acids. The CDR3 reads CASSASTGRNSPLHF. The CDR3 nucleotides read TGTGCCAGCAGTGCTTCGACAGGGAGAAATTCACCCCTCCACTTT.

This clone was detected many times. The rearrangement links TRBV7-2 to TRBJ2-5; 8 bases map to TRBD1. The CDR3 contains 16 residues. CDR1 is SGHTA, CDR2 FQGNSA, per germline. V lost 5 bases and J lost 5; bases outside the gene matches: 13. This CDR3 reads CASSQMLQGARETQYF. The CDR3, as DNA: TGTGCCAGCAGCCAAATGCTCCAGGGGGCGAGGGAGACCCAGTACTTC.

V is TRBV7-9 and J is TRBJ2-2; no clear D. The CDR3 runs 13 residues. The germline V and J ends were trimmed by 2 bases and 3 bases, with 4 bases remaining between them. Germline CDR1 reads SEHNR; CDR2 reads FQNEAQ (reference sequence). The CDR3 bases are TGTGCCAGCAGCTTAAAGGACACCGGGGAGCTGTTTTTT. Its translation: CASSLKDTGELFF.

This chain joins TRBV27 and TRBJ2-5, with TRBD2 matching 8 bases. The length of the CDR3 is 15 residues. V trimming: 6 bases; J trimming: 2 bases; junction bases outside the gene matches: 8. Germline CDR1 and CDR2: MNHEY and SMNVEV (reference sequence). The DNA for the CDR3 is TGTGCCAGCAGCTTTGGGAGCGGGAGACAAGAGACCCAGTACTTC. Amino acid sequence: CASSFGSGRQETQYF.

This clone has only a few counts. This chain uses TRBV7-9 with TRBJ1-2; TRBD1 might be the D (6 bases). V shed 1 base and J shed 4 bases, with 10 bases lying between them. This CDR3 has 14 amino acids. Germline loops: CDR1 SEHNR, CDR2 FQNEAQ (reference sequence). The CDR3 sequence: CASSLVEGGYGYTF. In nucleotides, the CDR3 is TGTGCCAGCAGCTTAGTGGAGGGGGGCTATGGCTACACCTTC.

The rearrangement joins TRBV5-1 to TRBJ2-4; D is uncertain. The CDR3 has 13 amino acids. Germline CDR1 reads SGHRS; CDR2 reads YFSETQ. Trimming stripped 4 bases from V and 9 bases from J, with 14 bases between. CDR3 nucleotides: TGCGCCAGCAGCCGAGACTCGAAGGGCATTCAGTACTTC. It yields the protein CASSRDSKGIQYF. Combining the CDR3 with reference TRBV5-1 and TRBJ2-4 gives the whole variable domain KAGVTQTPRYLIKTRGQQVTLSCSPISGHRSVSWYQQTPGQGLQFLFEYFSETQRNKGNFPGRFSGRQFSNSRSEMNVSTLELGDSALYLCASSRDSKGIQYFGAGTRLSVL.

The chain uses TRBV11-2 and TRBJ2-1; 8 positions agree with TRBD2. CDR1 is SGHAT, CDR2 FQNNGV, per germline. CDR3 length: 14 residues. CDR3: CGAGDSGTSNEQFF. The CDR3 DNA is TGTGGCGCGGGTGATAGCGGGACTAGCAATGAGCAGTTCTTC. Complete variable domain (other parts from reference TRBV11-2 and TRBJ2-1): EAGVAQSPRYKIIEKRQSVAFWCNPISGHATLYWYQQILGQGPKLLIQFQNNGVVDDSQLPKDRFSAERLKGVDSTLKIQPAKLEDSAVYLCGAGDSGTSNEQFFGPGTRLTVL.

About this clone itself: Additional DNA sequences in this sample encode the identical CDR3. The rearrangement joins TRBV7-8 to TRBJ2-3, with D possibly being TRBD1 (6 bases). Germline V CDR1 and CDR2: SGHVS, FQNEAQ. CDR3 size: 16 residues. Trimming pared 1 base from V and 3 bases from J, leaving 14 bases between. CDR3 amino acids: CASSLGGLAGTDTQYF. DNA of the CDR3: TGTGCCAGCAGCTTAGGGGGGCTAGCAGGGACAGATACGCAGTATTTT. The variable domain in full, completed from reference TRBV7-8 and TRBJ2-3, reads GAGVSQSPRYKVAKRGQDVALRCDPISGHVSLFWYQQALGQGPEFLTYFQNEAQLDKSGLPSDRFFAERPEGSVSTLKIQRTQQEDSAVYLCASSLGGLAGTDTQYFGPGTRLTVL.

The CDR3, as DNA: TGCAGCGTAGACCAACAGGGGGGGATCACTGAAGCTTTCTTT. Its protein is CSVDQQGGITEAFF. V gene TRBV29-1 combines with J gene TRBJ1-1, with 8 bases that match TRBD1. The germline V gene has CDR1 SQVTM and CDR2 ANQGSEA. The junction had 10 bases not matched to a gene; V was cut back by 6 bases and J by 4 bases. This CDR3 has 14 residues.

This chain uses TRBV28 with TRBJ2-2; 9 bases are shared with TRBD1. The germline CDR1 and CDR2 sequences are MDHEN and SYDVKM. Unmatched junction bases numbered 8, after V lost 8 bases and J lost 4 bases. CDR3 length: 15 amino acids. CDR3 coding DNA: TGTGCCAGCGAAAGACAGGGGGTCATCACCGGGGAGCTGTTTTTT. Translation gives CASERQGVITGELFF. The whole variable domain, remainder taken from reference TRBV28 and TRBJ2-2, is DVKVTQSSRYLVKRTGEKVFLECVQDMDHENMFWYRQDPGLGLRLIYFSYDVKMKEKGDIPEGYSVSREKKERFSLILESASTNQTSMYLCASERQGVITGELFFGEGSRLTVL.

The chain uses TRBV9 and TRBJ2-7; 12 bases fit TRBD2. V shed 4 bases and J 6 bases; nucleotides not matched to a gene: 11. The CDR3 is 16 residues long. Germline-derived CDR1 and CDR2 are SGDLS and YYNGEE. CDR3 nucleotides: TGTGCCAGCAGCCCCCGGCCTAGCGGGAGGGCGCGCGAGCAGTACTTC. Amino acid sequence: CASSPRPSGRAREQYF.